This T cell receptor (beta chain) was sequenced during a study of blood T cell repertoires in COVID-19. Study-wide background: The study drew acute and convalescent COVID-19 samples from the United States, Italy and Spain. From T cells, B-cell-depleted T cells, or PBMCs came the material, which was cDNA or gDNA.

In the source study's methods: Amplification of reference gene primers provided the estimated nucleated cell counts. Clones were read by immunoSEQ multiplex PCR, and TCRdb kept only the in-frame ones, dropping some. The DNA was the basis for D and trimming; V, J and clone size are from that table. This repertoire shows about 320,000 clones, 75% to 90% found once; its top ten account for around 1.8%. The CDR3 covers 17 residues. V lost 1 base and J lost 1; bases outside the gene matches: 6. Germline V gene lookup returns CDR1 SGHNT and CDR2 YENEEA. A case of COVID-19 had been met by exposed participants within 2 weeks before study entry. This clone was observed once.

The TCR sequence derives from a woman between 25 and 40 years old who had been exposed to COVID-19. Specimen: PBMCs or T cells enriched from blood (not recorded which). The chain is built from TRBV11-3 and TRBJ2-3; 9 bases map to TRBD2. CDR3 protein: CASSLGFASGGTDTQYF. The DNA for the CDR3 is TGTGCCAGCAGCTTAGGATTTGCTAGCGGGGGCACAGATACGCAGTATTTT.